This T cell receptor beta chain was captured in a study of blood T cell repertoires in COVID-19. Study-wide context: From the United States, Italy and Spain came samples of acute and convalescent COVID-19.

Sequencing used immunoSEQ multiplex PCR; TCRdb keeps in-frame clones, though not all of them. The sample lists some 110,000 clones; about nine tenths were seen once. Trimming removed 2 bases at V and 3 bases at J, with 12 bases between. The CDR3 consists of 14 residues. The germline V gene has CDR1 SGHRS and CDR2 YFSETQ. This chain uses TRBV5-1 with TRBJ2-7, with D tentatively TRBD1 (6 bases). The source of this sequence is a man in his 70s who had recovered from COVID-19. Sequenced: peripheral blood. Written as DNA, the CDR3 is TGCGCCAGCAGCTTCAGGGGTGCAGGCTACGAGCAGTACTTC. Translated: CASSFRGAGYEQYF.